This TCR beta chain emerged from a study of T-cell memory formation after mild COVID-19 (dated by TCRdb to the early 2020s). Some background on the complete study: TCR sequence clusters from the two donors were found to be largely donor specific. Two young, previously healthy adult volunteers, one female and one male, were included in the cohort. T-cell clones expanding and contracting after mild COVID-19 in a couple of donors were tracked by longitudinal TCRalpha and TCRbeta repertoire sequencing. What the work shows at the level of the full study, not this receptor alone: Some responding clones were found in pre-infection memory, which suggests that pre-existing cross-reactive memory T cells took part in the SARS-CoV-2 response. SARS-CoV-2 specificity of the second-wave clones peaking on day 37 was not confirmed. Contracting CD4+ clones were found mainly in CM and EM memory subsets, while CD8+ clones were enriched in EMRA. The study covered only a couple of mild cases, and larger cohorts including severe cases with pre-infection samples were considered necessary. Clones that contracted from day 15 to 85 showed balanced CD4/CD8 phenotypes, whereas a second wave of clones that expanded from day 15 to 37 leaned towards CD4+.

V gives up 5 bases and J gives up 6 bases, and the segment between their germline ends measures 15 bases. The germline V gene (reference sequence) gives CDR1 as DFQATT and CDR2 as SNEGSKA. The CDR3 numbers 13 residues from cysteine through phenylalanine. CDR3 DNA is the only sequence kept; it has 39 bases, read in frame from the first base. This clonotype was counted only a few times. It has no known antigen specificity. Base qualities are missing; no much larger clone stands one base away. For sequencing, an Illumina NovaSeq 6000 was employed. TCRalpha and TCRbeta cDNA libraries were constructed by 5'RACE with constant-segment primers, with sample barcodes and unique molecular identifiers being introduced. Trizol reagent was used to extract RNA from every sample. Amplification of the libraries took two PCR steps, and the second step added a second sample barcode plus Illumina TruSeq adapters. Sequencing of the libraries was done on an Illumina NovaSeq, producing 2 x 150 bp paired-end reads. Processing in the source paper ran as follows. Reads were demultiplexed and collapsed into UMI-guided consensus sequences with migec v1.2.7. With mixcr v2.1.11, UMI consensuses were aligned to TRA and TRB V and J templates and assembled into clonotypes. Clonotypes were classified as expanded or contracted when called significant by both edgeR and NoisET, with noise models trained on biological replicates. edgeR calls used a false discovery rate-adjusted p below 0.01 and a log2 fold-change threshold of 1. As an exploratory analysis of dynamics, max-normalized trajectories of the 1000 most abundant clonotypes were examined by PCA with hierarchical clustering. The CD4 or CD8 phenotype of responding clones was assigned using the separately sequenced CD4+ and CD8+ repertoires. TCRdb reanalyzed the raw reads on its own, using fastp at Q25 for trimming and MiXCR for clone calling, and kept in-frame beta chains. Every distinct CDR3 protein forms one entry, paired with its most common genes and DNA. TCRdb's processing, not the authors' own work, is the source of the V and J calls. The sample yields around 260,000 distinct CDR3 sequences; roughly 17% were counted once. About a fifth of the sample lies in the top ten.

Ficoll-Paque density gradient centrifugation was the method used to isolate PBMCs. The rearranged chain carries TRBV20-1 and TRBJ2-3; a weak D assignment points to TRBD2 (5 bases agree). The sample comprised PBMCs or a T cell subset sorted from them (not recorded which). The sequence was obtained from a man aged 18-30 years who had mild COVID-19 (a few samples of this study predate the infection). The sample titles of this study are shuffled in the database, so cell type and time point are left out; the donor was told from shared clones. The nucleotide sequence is TGCAGTGCTCCATCGGGGTCAACCGATACGCAGTATTTT. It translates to CSAPSGSTDTQYF.